The clone carrying this T cell receptor (beta chain) was counted between two and nine times. Its antigen remains unidentified. The sample originates from a study of vaccination and CD4 T cells after COVID-19. Study overall: Cultures that served as controls received a CEFX pool, an HIV-1 Nef pool, or no peptide. Study-wide results and caveats: Convalescent patients showed a median approximately 83% of reactive clones that were seen only post-vaccination. Spike mono-reactivity was found in 304 of 307 vaccine-specific clones from convalescent patients.

V lost 3 bases to trimming and J lost 0 bases, with 9 bases between them. CDR1 and CDR2 (germline): LNHDA, SQIVND (reference sequence). The CDR3 covers 16 residues. CD4+ T cells that had been cultured provided DNA sequenced with the Oncomine TCR Beta short-read assay. It was from cultured CD4+ T cells that genomic DNA was extracted. TCRdb recomputed calls from the PCR reads with MiXCR, one row per CDR3 protein. Among some 17,000 distinct CDR3 sequences listed, 35% to 40% were seen once. Stated treatment: approximately 9-day PBMC culture with coronavirus spike peptide pools or control peptides (ViraFEST assay).

Sample: CD4+ T cells from blood, cultured in vitro. The rearrangement links TRBV19 to TRBJ1-6; unclear D gene. This TCR was sampled from a human donor who had recovered from COVID-19. In DNA form, the CDR3 reads TGTGCCAGTAGTATTGAGAGCGGCTCCTATAATTCACCCCTCCACTTT. Residues: CASSIESGSYNSPLHF.